These T cell receptor beta chains were read from a single sample in a study of blood T cell repertoires in COVID-19. Using immunoSEQ multiplex PCR, the repertoire was profiled, and TCRdb retains in-frame clones only, with some absent. Here the sample spans roughly 200,000 clones, about 85% being singletons. Sequencing was carried out using peripheral blood. These receptor sequences come from a woman in her 50s with COVID-19, enrolled during active disease. CDR3s include the opening cysteine and the closing phenylalanine or tryptophan. The D gene is left open where the match is weak. Clone size appears in some rows only: once, few, many, or a class for an expanded clone.

TRBD1	TRBJ1-6	.	TRBV6-6	CAAKSGTGTPLHF	TGTGCCGCAAAATCAGGGACAGGGACACCCCTCCACTTT
.	TRBJ1-1	.	TRBV4-3	CASSQEGRDTEAFF	TGCGCCAGCAGCCAAGAGGGCAGGGACACTGAAGCTTTCTTT
.	TRBJ2-3	once	TRBV6-5	CASLYTSTDTQYF	TGTGCCAGCCTTTATACTAGCACAGATACGCAGTATTTT
.	TRBJ2-5	.	TRBV4-1	CASSQDPGGETQYF	TGCGCCAGCAGCCAAGATCCAGGAGGAGAGACCCAGTACTTC
.	TRBJ1-2	.	TRBV19	CASSIESRAVAYGYTF	TGTGCCAGTAGTATCGAAAGCAGGGCGGTAGCCTATGGCTACACCTTC
.	TRBJ1-5	.	TRBV7-9	CASSSNGGQPQHF	TGTGCCAGCAGCTCTAACGGGGGGCAGCCCCAGCATTTT
TRBD2	TRBJ2-1	few	TRBV5-1	CASSLGLAGASYNEQFF	TGCGCCAGCAGCTTGGGACTAGCGGGGGCCTCCTACAATGAGCAGTTCTTC
TRBD1	TRBJ2-3	.	TRBV14	CASSHRAGTGGTDTQYF	TGTGCCAGCAGCCACCGGGCCGGGACAGGGGGCACAGATACGCAGTATTTT
.	TRBJ1-2	.	TRBV30	CAWGPDWATNYGYTF	TGTGCCTGGGGCCCGGACTGGGCCACTAACTATGGCTACACCTTC
TRBD1	TRBJ1-1	.	TRBV2	CASRFTGEYTEAFF	TGTGCCAGCAGGTTCACAGGGGAGTACACTGAAGCTTTCTTT
.	TRBJ1-2	.	TRBV6-4	CASSDSSETSYGYTF	TGTGCCAGCAGTGACTCATCGGAGACCTCCTATGGCTACACCTTC
TRBD1	TRBJ1-1	.	TRBV6-5	CASSYRGQGLNTEAFF	TGTGCCAGCAGTTACAGGGGGCAGGGGTTGAACACTGAAGCTTTCTTT
.	TRBJ1-1	.	TRBV7-2	CASSLGLFGQPEAFF	TGTGCCAGCAGCTTAGGCCTCTTTGGACAGCCTGAAGCTTTCTTT
.	TRBJ1-5	once	TRBV24-1	CATSDPGFYQPQHF	TGTGCCACCAGTGATCCGGGGTTTTATCAGCCCCAGCATTTT
TRBD2	TRBJ2-1	once	TRBV28	CASSLLRGKARNNEQFF	TGTGCCAGCAGTCTTTTGCGGGGGAAGGCTCGGAACAATGAGCAGTTCTTC
.	TRBJ1-2	.	TRBV28	CASSSVGRGSYTF	TGTGCCAGCAGTTCGGTCGGGAGGGGTAGCTACACCTTC
TRBD1	TRBJ2-5	.	TRBV7-2	CASSLGQGQETQYF	TGTGCCAGCAGCTTAGGACAGGGACAAGAGACCCAGTACTTC
.	TRBJ1-1	once	TRBV9	CASSVGDSAGNTEAFF	TGTGCCAGCAGCGTAGGGGATTCGGCGGGAAACACTGAAGCTTTCTTT
.	TRBJ1-2	once	TRBV5-4	CASSLAGDYGYTF	TGTGCCAGCAGCTTGGCGGGTGACTATGGCTACACCTTC
.	TRBJ2-2	once	TRBV27	CASQRTLIRGGELFF	TGTGCCAGCCAACGGACTTTAATTCGAGGCGGGGAGCTGTTTTTT
.	TRBJ2-7	.	TRBV4-2	CASSQQTGSGASKTYEQYF	TGTGCCAGCAGCCAGCAGACAGGATCAGGAGCTTCAAAAACCTACGAGCAGTACTTC
.	TRBJ1-3	.	TRBV13	CASSLGEGFSGNTIYF	TGTGCCAGCAGCTTAGGGGAGGGATTCTCTGGAAACACCATATATTTT
TRBD2	TRBJ2-3	.	TRBV2	CASSASGGAPRTDTQYF	TGTGCCAGCAGTGCAAGCGGGGGGGCACCGCGGACAGATACGCAGTATTTT
TRBD1	TRBJ1-1	.	TRBV19	CASSRDRVNTEAFF	TGTGCCAGTAGTAGAGACAGGGTGAACACTGAAGCTTTCTTT
.	TRBJ1-2	once	TRBV2	CVIQGLDYGYTF	TGTGTCATACAGGGATTGGACTATGGCTACACCTTC
.	TRBJ2-7	.	TRBV9	CASSPTRDLTDEQYF	TGTGCCAGCAGCCCTACCCGGGACTTAACCGACGAGCAGTACTTC
TRBD1	TRBJ2-1	.	TRBV9	CASSVVGQGAYNEQFF	TGTGCCAGCAGCGTAGTGGGACAGGGGGCCTACAATGAGCAGTTCTTC